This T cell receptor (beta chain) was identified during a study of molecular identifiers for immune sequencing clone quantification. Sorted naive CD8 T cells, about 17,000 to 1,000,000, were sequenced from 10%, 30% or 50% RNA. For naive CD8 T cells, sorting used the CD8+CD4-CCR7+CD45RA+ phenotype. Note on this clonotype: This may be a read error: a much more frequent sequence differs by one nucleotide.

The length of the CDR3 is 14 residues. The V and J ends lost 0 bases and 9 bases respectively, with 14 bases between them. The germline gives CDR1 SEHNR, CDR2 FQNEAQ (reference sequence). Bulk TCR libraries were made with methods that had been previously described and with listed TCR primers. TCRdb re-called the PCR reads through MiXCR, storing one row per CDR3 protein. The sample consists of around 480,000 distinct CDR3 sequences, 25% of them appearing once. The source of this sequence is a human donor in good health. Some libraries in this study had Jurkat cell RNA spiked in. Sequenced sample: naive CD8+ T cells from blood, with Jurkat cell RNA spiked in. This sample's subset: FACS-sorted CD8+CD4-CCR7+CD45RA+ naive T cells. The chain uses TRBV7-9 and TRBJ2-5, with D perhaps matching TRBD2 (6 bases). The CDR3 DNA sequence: TGTGCCAGCAGCTTAGCGGGGACGGGGGAGCCCCAGTACTTC. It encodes CASSLAGTGEPQYF.